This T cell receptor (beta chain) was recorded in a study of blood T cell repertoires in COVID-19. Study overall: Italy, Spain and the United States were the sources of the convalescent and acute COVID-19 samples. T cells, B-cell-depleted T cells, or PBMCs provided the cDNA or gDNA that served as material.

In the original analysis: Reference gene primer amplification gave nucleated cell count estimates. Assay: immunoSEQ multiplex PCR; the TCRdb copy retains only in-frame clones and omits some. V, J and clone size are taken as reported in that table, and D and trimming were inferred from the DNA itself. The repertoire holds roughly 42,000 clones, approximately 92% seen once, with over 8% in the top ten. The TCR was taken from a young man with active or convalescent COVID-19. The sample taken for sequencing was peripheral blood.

The CDR3 DNA reads as TGCGCCAGCAGCGATCCGCGACAGGGGGCTGTGAACACTGAAGCTTTCTTT. Protein: CASSDPRQGAVNTEAFF. This chain joins TRBV5-1 and TRBJ1-1; 10 nucleotides agree with TRBD1. The CDR3 consists of 17 residues. The V and J ends lost 4 bases and 0 bases, in that order; junction bases with no gene match: 9. Germline V gives CDR1 SGHRS, CDR2 YFSETQ.